This T cell receptor (beta chain) was identified in a study of brain T cells in children with intractable seizures (dated by TCRdb to the early 2020s). For the study in its entirety: Resected brain tissue from approximately 55 pediatric epilepsy surgery cases was first screened for immune gene transcripts using a NanoString immunology panel. Of the approximately 12 selected surgery cases, pre-surgery blood was also sequenced for eight, so four had brain tissue only.

The germline V and J ends show losses of 5 bases and 2 bases respectively, and no gene match explains 5 bases of the junction. CDR1 and CDR2 are drawn from the germline V gene: SGHTA, FQGNSA. The CDR3 covers 15 residues, taking in both the cysteine and the phenylalanine. Only the CDR3 region is kept as DNA, spanning 45 bases read in frame from base 1. The time point label of this sample denotes: resected brain tissue, or blood drawn just prior to surgery. The surgery cases showing the highest brain T cell transcript signatures were chosen for TCR beta chain sequencing of brain tissue and, when available, of blood. Before surgery, the patients had been given at least one anti-epileptic drug. The TCR-sequenced patients were children whose drug-resistant epilepsy was caused by tuberous sclerosis complex, focal cortical dysplasia, Rasmussen encephalitis or hemimegalencephaly. The blood samples were collected right before the epilepsy surgery. Bulk genomic DNA was extracted from unsorted brain tissue and whole blood with the Monarch genomic DNA purification kit.

What the work shows at the level of the full study, not this receptor alone: Viral specificity was inferred only from CDR3 sequence similarity, and patients' HCMV serostatus was unknown. Because sequencing depth was different between pre-surgery and post-surgery blood, clones absent from the pre-surgery sample may reflect undersampling.

On this clone itself: Which antigen it targets is not known. It has no much larger one-base neighbor in the sample; base qualities were not kept.

The immunoSEQ assay was applied to genomic DNA to generate the TCR beta chain sequences. The paper's processing steps were these. CDR3 sequences that did not begin with the conserved framework cysteine at position 104 were removed by hand. To get clonality, the normalized Shannon's Diversity Index was subtracted from one, giving values from 0 (maximal diversity) to 1 (oligoclonal). Differences in the frequency of the same CDR3 between samples, such as brain versus blood, were assessed with chi-squared comparison-of-proportions tests. Public clonotypes were identified by searching immuneACCESS, and similarity to known antiviral clonotypes was assessed with the VDJdb browser. TCRdb re-hosts the immuneACCESS table, in-frame sequences only. Its copies lack some clones; in the studies checked, an unresolved V gene accounts for under half of them, and the cause for the rest is not known. The V and J calls and clone size were taken over from that table, and D and trimming were inferred from the DNA. The sample yields some 62,000 clones; around 96% were counted once. The ten largest clonotypes hold approximately 0.38% of the sample.

The clonotype originates from a boy in the first two years of life with focal cortical dysplasia and intractable seizures. The sample here was peripheral blood, taken at surgery. The receptor chain draws on TRBV7-2 and TRBJ1-4, with TRBD1 identical over 7 junction bases. The CDR3 loop reads CASSLPGGTNEKLFF. The bases are TGTGCCAGCAGCCTACCAGGGGGTACTAATGAAAAACTGTTTTTT.